Sequencing of this T cell receptor beta chain was carried out in a study of T-cell reconstitution after alpha-beta-depleted transplantation in children. Study results and caveats: Counts and diversity of T cells one year after transplant came mostly from newly produced T cells. Elevated TCRbeta diversity at day 60 was traced, in some patients, to surviving recipient T cells and thymic progenitors.

The sample holds a few counts of this clonotype. No antigen is known for it. Trimming took off 4 bases at V and 2 bases at J, with 8 bases between the two ends. Germline CDR1 is SQVTM and CDR2 is ANQGSEA. CDR3 length equals 13 residues. Molecular barcoding with unique molecular identifiers was used for the TCRbeta library. TCRdb independently ran MiXCR on the PCR reads; one entry per CDR3 protein. The table lists approximately 980,000 distinct CDR3 sequences, roughly 31% of them singletons. The rearrangement uses TRBV29-1 and TRBJ2-2, with D unclear. The material was PBMCs, mostly from graft donor cells, obtained 360 days after TCRalphabeta/CD19-depleted stem cell transplant. This TCR was sampled from a boy under two years old who had a stem cell transplant for SCID, so the T cells may come from the graft donor. The DNA of the CDR3 is TGCAGCGTTGTAGGGAAAAACACCGGGGAGCTGTTTTTT. Translated, it gives CSVVGKNTGELFF.